This T cell receptor beta chain was identified during a study of shared clonotypes between healthy human individuals. Study-wide results and caveats: Clonotype sharing across a few donors was observed for about 5.2% of naive CD4 clonotypes. Memory subsets generally showed lower estimated richness than naive subsets.

Trimming left V 5 bases short and J 6 bases short, with 10 bases between. The CDR3 runs to 13 residues. Germline V gene data show CDR1 as SGHTA and CDR2 as FQGNSA. Details on this clone: Its specificity is unknown.

As processed by the authors: Filtering differed since immunoSEQ provided only junctions, with no quality scores. The repertoire was sequenced with immunoSEQ multiplex PCR; TCRdb's copy has only in-frame clones and lacks some. V and J calls and clone size are given by that table; D and trimming were obtained from the DNA. The profile shows around 990,000 clones, 77% of them singletons. The V gene is TRBV7-2, the J gene TRBJ2-2, with TRBD2 as a possible D gene (6 bases). The receptor was derived from a man aged 18 to 35 in good health. Some clones in this sample may be carry-over from other donors' samples. The source material was memory CD4+ T cells from PBMCs. Subset reported: CD45RA-negative fraction. The CDR3 reads CASSPWGAGELFF. The CDR3 DNA follows: TGTGCCAGCAGCCCTTGGGGGGCCGGGGAGCTGTTTTTT.